These 18 T cell receptor beta chains came from one sample sequenced in a study of blood T cell repertoires in COVID-19. The protocol was immunoSEQ multiplex PCR, while the TCRdb copy is restricted to in-frame clones and leaves out a portion. The table includes 95,000 to 150,000 clones, roughly 89% detected once. The sequenced material came from peripheral blood. The origin of the receptors is a woman between 50 and 59 years old with acute or convalescent COVID-19.

The genes are TRBV19 and TRBJ2-6; D is undetermined. Germline loops: CDR1 LNHDA, CDR2 SQIVND (reference sequence). CDR3 length: 16 residues. V was shortened by 2 bases and J by 0 bases, with 8 bases between the two germline ends. The CDR3 region is CASSITHYSGANVLTF. CDR3 sequence (DNA): TGTGCCAGTAGTATAACCCACTACTCTGGGGCCAACGTCCTGACTTTC.

This clone has a handful of counts. The chain links TRBV6-5 to TRBJ1-2, with D perhaps TRBD1 (6 bases). CDR1 is MNHEY, CDR2 SVGAGI, per germline. The CDR3 is made up of 14 amino acids. V shed 7 bases and J shed 4 bases, with 16 bases lying between them. CDR3 residues: CASTLKGGSYGYTF. As DNA, the CDR3 is TGTGCCAGCACCCTTAAAGGGGGTTCCTATGGCTACACCTTC.

The chain carries TRBV30 and TRBJ1-1, with 7 bases fitting TRBD1. There are 14 residues in the CDR3. CDR1 GTSNPN and CDR2 SVGIG come from the germline V gene (reference sequence). With 2 bases clipped from V and 6 bases from J, the junction kept 9 bases outside the gene matches. CDR3 residues: CAWSRSTGTPEAFF. The CDR3 nucleotides read TGTGCCTGGAGTCGCTCGACAGGGACCCCTGAAGCTTTCTTT.

The sample holds one count of this clone. This chain uses TRBV6-2 or TRBV6-3 with TRBJ2-5, with a weak D call TRBD2 (5 bases). V lost 6 bases, J lost 2 bases, and 25 bases lay in between. The CDR3 has 18 residues. Per germline, CDR1 MNHEY and CDR2 SVGEGT. The CDR3 is CASSPRGGSASFQETQYF. CDR3 sequence (DNA): TGTGCCAGCAGCCCTCGTGGCGGTAGCGCGAGCTTTCAAGAGACCCAGTACTTC.

This clone was seen a few times. The chain recombines TRBV19 with TRBJ1-2, with no clear D. V lost 6 bases and J 8 bases, leaving 16 bases between the germline ends. This CDR3 is 13 amino acids long. Germline V gene lookup returns CDR1 LNHDA and CDR2 SQIVND (reference sequence). The CDR3 protein is CASSPGLQQGYTF. In nucleotides, the CDR3 is TGTGCCAGTAGCCCGGGTCTACAACAAGGCTACACCTTC.

The rearrangement uses TRBV7-2 and TRBJ2-7, with 9 bases fitting TRBD1. The V gene's germline CDR1 is SGHTA and CDR2 FQGNSA. CDR3 length equals 16 residues. V lost 1 base to trimming and J lost 3 bases; unmatched junction nucleotides: 7. The CDR3: CASSLGPGQGFYEQYF. The CDR3 coding sequence is TGTGCCAGCAGCTTAGGACCGGGACAGGGATTCTACGAGCAGTACTTC.

This chain connects TRBV30 to TRBJ1-2, with D unresolved. The germline V gene has CDR1 GTSNPN and CDR2 SVGIG (reference sequence). Deletions cut 0 bases from V and 8 bases from J, with 13 bases between. The CDR3 covers 13 residues. The CDR3: CAWSVRVSEGYTF. The CDR3 nucleotides are TGTGCCTGGAGTGTACGGGTTTCGGAGGGCTACACCTTC.

The chain carries TRBV2 and TRBJ1-5; D gene unclear. Germline loops: CDR1 SNHLY, CDR2 FYNNEI. The V end was cut by 3 bases, the J end by 2 bases, with 20 bases between. CDR3 length: 18 residues. CDR3 sequence reads: CASSEGLSTRYGNQPQHF. The CDR3 nucleotides read TGTGCCAGCAGTGAGGGCTTATCAACACGGTATGGCAATCAGCCCCAGCATTTT.

The rearrangement uses TRBV27 and TRBJ1-2; perhaps TRBD1 as D (6 bases). The CDR3 length is 13 residues. Deletions cut 6 bases from V and 6 bases from J, with 14 bases between. Germline CDR1 reads MNHEY; CDR2 reads SMNVEV (reference sequence). The CDR3 bases are TGTGCCAGCAGCACAGCAGGGGCGGATGGCTACACCTTC. Its protein is CASSTAGADGYTF.

The gene calls are TRBV4-2 and TRBJ2-5, with 9 positions matching TRBD1. V shed 1 base, J shed 4 bases, and the junction held 1 base outside the gene matches. Looked up from germline, CDR1 is LGHNA and CDR2 is YNFKEQ. The CDR3 has 14 amino acids. CDR3 in DNA: TGTGCCAGCAGCCAAGGACAGGGGGGAGAGACCCAGTACTTC. Residues: CASSQGQGGETQYF.

The CDR3, as DNA: TGTGCTAGTGGTTTGACCGGGATCGGGTGGTACACCGGGGAGCTGTTTTTT. Translated: CASGLTGIGWYTGELFF. The rearrangement joins TRBV12-5 to TRBJ2-2, with TRBD2 as a possible D gene (5 bases). V lost 2 bases, J lost 3 bases, and 16 bases lay in between. This CDR3 is built from 17 residues. Germline V gene data show CDR1 as LGHNT and CDR2 as FRNRAP.

This clone was seen only once. The rearrangement links TRBV19 to TRBJ2-2; 9 bases line up with TRBD1. J gave up 4 bases and V 5 bases, and 14 bases lay outside the gene matches. The CDR3 covers 18 residues. Per germline, CDR1 LNHDA and CDR2 SQIVND (reference sequence). The CDR3 region has the DNA TGTGCCAGTAGTCCAAGGACAGGGGCCTCTGCGACCACCGGGGAGCTGTTTTTT. Its translation: CASSPRTGASATTGELFF.

V is TRBV6-5 and J is TRBJ1-2; D may be TRBD1 (5 bases). This CDR3 region has 14 residues. Germline CDR1 reads MNHEY; CDR2 reads SVGAGI. V dropped 2 bases and J dropped 5 bases, with 12 bases sitting between them. The CDR3 spells CASSYNGGNYGYTF. In DNA, the CDR3 is TGTGCCAGCAGTTACAACGGGGGGAATTATGGCTACACCTTC.

The gene calls are TRBV7-9 and TRBJ1-1, with a tentative D call TRBD1 (5 bases). This CDR3 has 14 amino acids. The germline V gene encodes CDR1 SEHNR and CDR2 FQNEAQ (reference sequence). V lost 5 bases and J lost 1, with 11 bases in between. The CDR3 sequence is CASSPPGGNTEAFF. The CDR3 DNA follows: TGTGCCAGCAGCCCACCCGGGGGGAACACTGAAGCTTTCTTT.

This chain connects TRBV7-9 to TRBJ2-5, with D perhaps matching TRBD1 (8 bases). The germline gives CDR1 SEHNR, CDR2 FQNEAQ (reference sequence). The CDR3 is 16 amino acids. Trimming cost V 5 bases and J 4 bases, with 20 bases left between them. The CDR3 nucleotides read TGTGCCAGCAGCCAAGGACAGGGAGGGAGTCGAGAGACCCAGTACTTC. Protein sequence: CASSQGQGGSRETQYF.

The V gene is TRBV5-5, the J gene TRBJ1-5; D ambiguous. Germline values: CDR1 SGHKS, CDR2 YYEKEE (reference sequence). Trimming took 0 bases from V and 7 from J, leaving 14 bases between them. The CDR3 is made up of 15 amino acids. The CDR3 region is CASSLGRGDGQPQHF. The CDR3 DNA reads as TGTGCCAGCAGCTTGGGTCGAGGCGATGGGCAGCCCCAGCATTTT.

The V gene is TRBV28, the J gene TRBJ1-2; the match to TRBD1 covers 7 bases. Germline V gene data show CDR1 as MDHEN and CDR2 as SYDVKM. V lost 8 bases to trimming and J lost 0 bases; unmatched junction nucleotides: 3. The CDR3 is 13 amino acids. The CDR3 protein is CASRDSANYGYTF. CDR3 in DNA: TGTGCCAGCCGGGACAGCGCTAACTATGGCTACACCTTC.

V gene TRBV2 combines with J gene TRBJ1-4, with 9 nucleotides matching TRBD1. Germline loops: CDR1 SNHLY, CDR2 FYNNEI. The CDR3 is made up of 14 amino acids. The trim removed 1 base at V and 7 bases at J, leaving 1 base unmatched. CDR3 in amino acids: CASSEGTGVEKLFF. Written as DNA, the CDR3 is TGTGCCAGCAGTGAAGGGACAGGGGTTGAAAAACTGTTTTTT.